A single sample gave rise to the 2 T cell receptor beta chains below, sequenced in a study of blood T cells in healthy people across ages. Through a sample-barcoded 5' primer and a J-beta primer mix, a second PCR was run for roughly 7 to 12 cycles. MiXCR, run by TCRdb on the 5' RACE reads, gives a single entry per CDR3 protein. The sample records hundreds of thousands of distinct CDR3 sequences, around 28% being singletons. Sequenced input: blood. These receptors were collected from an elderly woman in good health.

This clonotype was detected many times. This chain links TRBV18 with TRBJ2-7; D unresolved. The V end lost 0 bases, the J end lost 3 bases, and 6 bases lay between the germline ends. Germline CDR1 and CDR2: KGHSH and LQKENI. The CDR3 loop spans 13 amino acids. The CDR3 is CASSPPGFYEQYF. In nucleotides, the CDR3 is TGTGCCAGCTCACCACCGGGGTTCTACGAGCAGTACTTC.

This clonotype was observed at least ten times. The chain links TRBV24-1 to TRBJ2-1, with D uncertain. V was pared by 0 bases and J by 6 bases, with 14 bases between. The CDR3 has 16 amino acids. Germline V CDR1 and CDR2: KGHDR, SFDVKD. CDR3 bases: TGTGCCACCAGTGATTTGTCTGGGAAGAGCCCCAATGAGCAGTTCTTC. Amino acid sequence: CATSDLSGKSPNEQFF.